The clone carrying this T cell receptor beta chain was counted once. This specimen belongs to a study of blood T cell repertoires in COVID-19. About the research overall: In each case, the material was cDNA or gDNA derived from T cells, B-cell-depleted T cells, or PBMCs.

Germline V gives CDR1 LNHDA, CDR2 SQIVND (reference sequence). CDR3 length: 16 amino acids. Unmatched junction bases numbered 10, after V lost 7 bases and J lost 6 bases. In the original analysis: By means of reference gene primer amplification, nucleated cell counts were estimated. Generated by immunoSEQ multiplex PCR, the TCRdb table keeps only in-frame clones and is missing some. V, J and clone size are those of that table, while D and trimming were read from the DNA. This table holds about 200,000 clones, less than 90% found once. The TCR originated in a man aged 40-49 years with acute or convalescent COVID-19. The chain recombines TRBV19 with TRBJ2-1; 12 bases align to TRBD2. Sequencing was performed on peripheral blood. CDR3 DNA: TGTGCCAGTAACGGCCTAGCGGGAGGGCCTGTCAATGAGCAGTTCTTC. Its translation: CASNGLAGGPVNEQFF.